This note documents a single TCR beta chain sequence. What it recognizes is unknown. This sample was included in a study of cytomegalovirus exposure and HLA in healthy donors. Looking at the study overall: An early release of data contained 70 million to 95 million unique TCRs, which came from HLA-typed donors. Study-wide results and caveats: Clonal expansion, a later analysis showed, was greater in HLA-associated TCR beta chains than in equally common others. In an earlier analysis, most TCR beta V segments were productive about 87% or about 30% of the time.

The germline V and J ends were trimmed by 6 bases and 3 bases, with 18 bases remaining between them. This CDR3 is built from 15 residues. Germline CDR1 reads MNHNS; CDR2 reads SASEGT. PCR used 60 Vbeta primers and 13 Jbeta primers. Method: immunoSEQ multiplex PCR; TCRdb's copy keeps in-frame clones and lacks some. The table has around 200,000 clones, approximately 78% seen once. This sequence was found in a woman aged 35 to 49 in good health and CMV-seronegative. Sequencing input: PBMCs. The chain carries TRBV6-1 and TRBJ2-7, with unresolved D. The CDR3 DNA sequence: TGTGCCAGCAGGGGCCTCGTGGCCCAACGCTACGAGCAGTACTTC. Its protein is CASRGLVAQRYEQYF.